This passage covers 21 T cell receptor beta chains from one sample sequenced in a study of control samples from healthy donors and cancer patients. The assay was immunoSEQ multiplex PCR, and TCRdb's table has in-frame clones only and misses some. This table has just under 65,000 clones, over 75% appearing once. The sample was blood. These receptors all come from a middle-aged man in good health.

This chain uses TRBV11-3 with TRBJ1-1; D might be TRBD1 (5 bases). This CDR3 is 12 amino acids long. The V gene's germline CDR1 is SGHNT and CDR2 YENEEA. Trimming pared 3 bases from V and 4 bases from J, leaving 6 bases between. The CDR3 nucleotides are TGTGCCAGCAGCTTGGGACGCACTGAAGCTTTCTTT. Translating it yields CASSLGRTEAFF.

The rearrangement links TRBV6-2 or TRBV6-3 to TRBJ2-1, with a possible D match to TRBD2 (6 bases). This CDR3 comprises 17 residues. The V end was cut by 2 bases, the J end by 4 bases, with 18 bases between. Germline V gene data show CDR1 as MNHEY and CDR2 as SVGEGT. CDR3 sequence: CASSYPRGGANYNEQFF. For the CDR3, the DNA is TGTGCCAGCAGTTACCCAAGGGGCGGGGCCAATTACAATGAGCAGTTCTTC.

CDR3 nucleotide sequence: TGCGCCAGCAGCTTGGATGGGAGCGCAGGGACCGGGGAGCTGTTTTTT. This gives the protein CASSLDGSAGTGELFF. This chain links TRBV5-1 with TRBJ2-2; D assignment may be TRBD1 or TRBD2 (5 bases each). The CDR3 contains 16 residues. Trimming shortened V by 0 bases and J by 5 bases, and 14 bases separated the two germline ends. The germline V gene has CDR1 SGHRS and CDR2 YFSETQ.

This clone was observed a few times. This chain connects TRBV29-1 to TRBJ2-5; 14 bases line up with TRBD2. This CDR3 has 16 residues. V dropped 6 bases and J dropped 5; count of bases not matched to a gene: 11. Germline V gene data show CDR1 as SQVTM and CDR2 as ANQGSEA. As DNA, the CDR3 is TGCAGCGTCGTGCCCGGGACTAGCGGGGGATGGGAGACCCAGTACTTC. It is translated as CSVVPGTSGGWETQYF.

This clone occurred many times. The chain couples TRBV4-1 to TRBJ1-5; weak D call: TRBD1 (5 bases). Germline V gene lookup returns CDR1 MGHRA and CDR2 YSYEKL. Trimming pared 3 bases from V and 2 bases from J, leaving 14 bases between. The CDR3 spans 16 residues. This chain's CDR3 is CASSQALGTRNQPQHF. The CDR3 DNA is TGCGCCAGCAGCCAGGCTCTGGGGACCCGCAATCAGCCCCAGCATTTT.

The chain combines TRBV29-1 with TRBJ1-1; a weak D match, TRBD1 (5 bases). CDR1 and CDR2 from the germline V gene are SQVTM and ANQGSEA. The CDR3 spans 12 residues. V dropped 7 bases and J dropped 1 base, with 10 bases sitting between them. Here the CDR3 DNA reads TGCAGCGCTGGAGGGGCGAACACTGAAGCTTTCTTT. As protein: CSAGGANTEAFF. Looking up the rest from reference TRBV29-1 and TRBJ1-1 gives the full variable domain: SAVISQKPSRDICQRGTSLTIQCQVDSQVTMMFWYRQQPGQSLTLIATANQGSEATYESGFVIDKFPISRPNLTFSTLTVSNMSPEDSSIYLCSAGGANTEAFFGQGTRLTVV.

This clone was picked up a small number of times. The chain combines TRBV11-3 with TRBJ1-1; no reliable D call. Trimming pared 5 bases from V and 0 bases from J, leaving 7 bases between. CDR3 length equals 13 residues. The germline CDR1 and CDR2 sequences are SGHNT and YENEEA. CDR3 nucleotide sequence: TGTGCCAGCAGCCCCGGAGTGAACACTGAAGCTTTCTTT. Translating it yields CASSPGVNTEAFF.

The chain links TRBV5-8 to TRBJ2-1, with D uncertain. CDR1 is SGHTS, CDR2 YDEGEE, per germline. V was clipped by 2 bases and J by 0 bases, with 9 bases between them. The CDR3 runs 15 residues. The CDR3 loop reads CASSLGRSSYNEQFF. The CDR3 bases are TGTGCCAGCAGCTTAGGGCGATCCTCCTACAATGAGCAGTTCTTC.

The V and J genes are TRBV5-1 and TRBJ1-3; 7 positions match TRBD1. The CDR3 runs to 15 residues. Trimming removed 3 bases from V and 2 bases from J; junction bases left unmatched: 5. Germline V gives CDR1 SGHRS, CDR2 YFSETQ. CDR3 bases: TGCGCCAGCAGCTCGGGGACAGTCGCTGGAAACACCATATATTTT. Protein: CASSSGTVAGNTIYF.

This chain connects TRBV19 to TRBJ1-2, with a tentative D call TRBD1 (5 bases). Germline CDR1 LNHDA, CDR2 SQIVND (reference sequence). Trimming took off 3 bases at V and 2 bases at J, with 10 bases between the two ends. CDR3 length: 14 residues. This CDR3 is CASSIGGRNYGYTF. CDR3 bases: TGTGCCAGTAGTATCGGGGGACGGAACTATGGCTACACCTTC. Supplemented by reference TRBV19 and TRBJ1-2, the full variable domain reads DGGITQSPKYLFRKEGQNVTLSCEQNLNHDAMYWYRQDPGQGLRLIYYSQIVNDFQKGDIAEGYSVSREKKESFPLTVTSAQKNPTAFYLCASSIGGRNYGYTFGSGTRLTVV.

Written as DNA, the CDR3 is TGTGCCTGGAGTGTAATGAATTCGGCTTTCTTT. As protein: CAWSVMNSAFF. The V gene is TRBV30, the J gene TRBJ1-1; D remains unclear. Germline V lookup: CDR1 GTSNPN, CDR2 SVGIG (reference sequence). CDR3 size: 11 residues. The germline V and J ends were trimmed by 0 bases and 11 bases, with 10 bases remaining between them.

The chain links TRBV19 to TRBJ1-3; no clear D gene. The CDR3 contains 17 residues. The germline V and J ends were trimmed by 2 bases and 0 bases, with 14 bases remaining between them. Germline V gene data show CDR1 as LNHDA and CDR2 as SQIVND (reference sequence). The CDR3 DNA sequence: TGTGCCAGTAGTATAAGTACGGCAGGCAGCTCTGGAAACACCATATATTTT. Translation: CASSISTAGSSGNTIYF. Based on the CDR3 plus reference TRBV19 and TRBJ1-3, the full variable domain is DGGITQSPKYLFRKEGQNVTLSCEQNLNHDAMYWYRQDPGQGLRLIYYSQIVNDFQKGDIAEGYSVSREKKESFPLTVTSAQKNPTAFYLCASSISTAGSSGNTIYFGEGSWLTVV.

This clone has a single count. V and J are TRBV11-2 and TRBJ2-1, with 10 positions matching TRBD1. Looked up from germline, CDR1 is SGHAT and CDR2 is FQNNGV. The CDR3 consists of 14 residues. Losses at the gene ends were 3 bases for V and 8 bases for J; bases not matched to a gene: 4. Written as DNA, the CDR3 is TGTGCCAGCAGCTTGGGACAGGGGATCCATGAGCAGTTCTTC. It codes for CASSLGQGIHEQFF.

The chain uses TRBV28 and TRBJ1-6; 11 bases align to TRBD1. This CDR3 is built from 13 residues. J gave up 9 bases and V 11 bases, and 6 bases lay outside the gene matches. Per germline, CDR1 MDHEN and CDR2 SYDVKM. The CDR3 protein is CASRTGGFSPLHF. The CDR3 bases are TGTGCCTCACGGACAGGGGGCTTTTCACCCCTCCACTTT.

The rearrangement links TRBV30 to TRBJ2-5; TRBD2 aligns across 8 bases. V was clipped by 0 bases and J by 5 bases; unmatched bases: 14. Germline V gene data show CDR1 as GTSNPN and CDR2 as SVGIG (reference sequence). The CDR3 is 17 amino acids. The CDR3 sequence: CAWSVRGFAGGSETQYF. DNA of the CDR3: TGTGCCTGGAGTGTACGGGGGTTTGCGGGAGGATCGGAGACCCAGTACTTC. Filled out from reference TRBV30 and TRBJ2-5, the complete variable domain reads SQTIHQWPATLVQPVGSPLSLECTVEGTSNPNLYWYRQAAGRGLQLLFYSVGIGQISSEVPQNLSASRPQDRQFILSSKKLLLSDSGFYLCAWSVRGFAGGSETQYFGPGTRLLVL.

As DNA, the CDR3 is TGCGCCAGCAGCTTGGTTGAAGGGGTCACCTACGAGCAGTACTTC. Encoded protein: CASSLVEGVTYEQYF. This chain joins TRBV5-1 and TRBJ2-7, with TRBD1 as a possible D gene (5 bases). The germline V gene encodes CDR1 SGHRS and CDR2 YFSETQ. The CDR3 spans 15 residues. The ends were cut back, 0 bases at V and 2 bases at J, with 12 bases in the middle. Complete variable domain (other parts from reference TRBV5-1 and TRBJ2-7): KAGVTQTPRYLIKTRGQQVTLSCSPISGHRSVSWYQQTPGQGLQFLFEYFSETQRNKGNFPGRFSGRQFSNSRSEMNVSTLELGDSALYLCASSLVEGVTYEQYFGPGTRLTVT.

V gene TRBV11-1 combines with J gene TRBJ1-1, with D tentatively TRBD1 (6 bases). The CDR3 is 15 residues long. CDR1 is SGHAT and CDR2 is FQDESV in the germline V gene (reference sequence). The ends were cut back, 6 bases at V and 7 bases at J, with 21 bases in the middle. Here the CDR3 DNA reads TGTGCCAGCAGTTCCGGGACACCAGCCCACAATGAAGCTTTCTTT. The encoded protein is CASSSGTPAHNEAFF. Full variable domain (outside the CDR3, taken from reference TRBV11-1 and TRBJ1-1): EAEVAQSPRYKITEKSQAVAFWCDPISGHATLYWYRQILGQGPELLVQFQDESVVDDSQLPKDRFSAERLKGVDSTLKIQPAELGDSAMYLCASSSGTPAHNEAFFGQGTRLTVV.

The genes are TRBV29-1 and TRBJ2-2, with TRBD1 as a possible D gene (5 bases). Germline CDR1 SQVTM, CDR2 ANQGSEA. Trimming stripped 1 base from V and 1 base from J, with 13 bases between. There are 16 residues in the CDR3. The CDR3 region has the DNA TGCAGCGTTGAAGCCTTAGGCCAGGGGAACACCGGGGAGCTGTTTTTT. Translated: CSVEALGQGNTGELFF.

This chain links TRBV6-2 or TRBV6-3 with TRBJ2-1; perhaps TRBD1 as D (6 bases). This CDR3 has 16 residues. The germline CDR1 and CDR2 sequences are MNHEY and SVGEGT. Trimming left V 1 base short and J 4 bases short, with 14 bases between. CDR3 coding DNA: TGTGCCAGCAGTTACTTTGCAGGGGTTGGGTACAATGAGCAGTTCTTC. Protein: CASSYFAGVGYNEQFF.

The CDR3 bases are TGCGCCAGCAGCTCTCCCGGAGGAGATACGCAGTATTTT. It codes for CASSSPGGDTQYF. J is TRBJ2-3 and V is TRBV5-1; TRBD2 might be the D (5 bases). Trimming took 3 bases from V and 5 from J, leaving 10 bases between them. The germline V gene has CDR1 SGHRS and CDR2 YFSETQ. The CDR3 has 13 amino acids.

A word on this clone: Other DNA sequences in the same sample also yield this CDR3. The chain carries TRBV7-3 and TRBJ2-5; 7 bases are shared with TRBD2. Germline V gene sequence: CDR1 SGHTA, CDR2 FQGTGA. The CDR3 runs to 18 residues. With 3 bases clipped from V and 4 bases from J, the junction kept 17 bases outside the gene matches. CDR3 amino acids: CASSFEATGPGGGETQYF. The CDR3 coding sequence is TGTGCCAGCAGCTTTGAAGCCACGGGGCCGGGCGGGGGAGAGACCCAGTACTTC.